The clone carrying this T cell receptor (beta chain) was recorded only once. This entry comes from a study of blood T cell repertoires in COVID-19. Profiled with immunoSEQ multiplex PCR; TCRdb holds only in-frame clones, not every one. The repertoire holds around 280,000 clones, with 87% as singletons. The receptor's source is a middle-aged woman who had recovered from COVID-19. The sequenced sample consisted of PBMCs or T cells enriched from blood (not recorded which).

The CDR3 DNA reads TGTGCCAGCACCCCCTGGAGGGAAAACTATGGCTACACCTTC. Translation gives CASTPWRENYGYTF. V gene TRBV6-5 combines with J gene TRBJ1-2; no clear D gene. Trimming pared 7 bases from V and 2 bases from J, leaving 14 bases between. This CDR3 is 14 amino acids long. From germline, CDR1 is MNHEY and CDR2 SVGAGI.